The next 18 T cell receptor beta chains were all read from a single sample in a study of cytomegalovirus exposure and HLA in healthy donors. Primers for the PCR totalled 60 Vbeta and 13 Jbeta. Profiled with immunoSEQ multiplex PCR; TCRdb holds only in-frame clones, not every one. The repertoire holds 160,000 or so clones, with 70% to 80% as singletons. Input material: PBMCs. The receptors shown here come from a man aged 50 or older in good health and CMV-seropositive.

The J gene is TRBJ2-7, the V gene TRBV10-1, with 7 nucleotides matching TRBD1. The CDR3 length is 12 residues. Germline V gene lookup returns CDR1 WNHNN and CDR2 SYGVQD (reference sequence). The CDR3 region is CATSVQQGEQYF. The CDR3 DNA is TGCGCGACCTCCGTGCAACAGGGGGAGCAGTACTTC.

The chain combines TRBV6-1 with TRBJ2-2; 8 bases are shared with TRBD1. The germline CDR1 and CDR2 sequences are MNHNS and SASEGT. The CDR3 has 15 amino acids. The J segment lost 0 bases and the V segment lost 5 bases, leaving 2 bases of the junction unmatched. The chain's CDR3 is CASSLQGANTGELFF. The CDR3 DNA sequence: TGTGCCAGCAGTTTACAGGGGGCGAACACCGGGGAGCTGTTTTTT.

The CDR3 reads CASSLFGQGASRSPLHF. Written as DNA, the CDR3 is TGCGCCAGCAGCTTGTTCGGACAGGGGGCGTCAAGGTCACCCCTCCACTTT. The chain recombines TRBV5-1 with TRBJ1-6; 11 nucleotides line up with TRBD1. V shed 1 base and J 10 bases; nucleotides not matched to a gene: 10. The germline gives CDR1 SGHRS, CDR2 YFSETQ. The CDR3 has 17 residues.

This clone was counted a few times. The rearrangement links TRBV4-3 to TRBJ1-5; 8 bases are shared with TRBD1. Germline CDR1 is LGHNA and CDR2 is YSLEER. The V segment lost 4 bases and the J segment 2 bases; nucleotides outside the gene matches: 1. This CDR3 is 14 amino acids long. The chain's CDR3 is CASSPDRGNQPQHF. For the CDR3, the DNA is TGCGCCAGCAGCCCGGACAGGGGCAATCAGCCCCAGCATTTT.

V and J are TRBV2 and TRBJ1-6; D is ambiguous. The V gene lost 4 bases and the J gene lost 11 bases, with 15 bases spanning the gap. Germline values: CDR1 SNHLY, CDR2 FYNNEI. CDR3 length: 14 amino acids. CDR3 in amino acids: CASSGEGVLTPLHF. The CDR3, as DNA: TGTGCCAGCAGTGGGGAGGGCGTATTGACACCCCTCCACTTT.

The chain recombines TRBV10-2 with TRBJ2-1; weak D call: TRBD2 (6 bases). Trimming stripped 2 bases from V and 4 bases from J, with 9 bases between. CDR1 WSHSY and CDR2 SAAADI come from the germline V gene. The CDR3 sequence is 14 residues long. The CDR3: CASSEPGTYNEQFF. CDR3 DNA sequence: TGCGCCAGCAGTGAGCCGGGGACTTACAATGAGCAGTTCTTC.

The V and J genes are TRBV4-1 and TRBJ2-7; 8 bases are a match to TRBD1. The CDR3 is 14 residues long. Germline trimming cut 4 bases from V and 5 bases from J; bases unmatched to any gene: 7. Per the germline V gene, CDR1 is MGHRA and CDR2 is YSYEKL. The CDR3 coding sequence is TGCGCCAGCAGCCCTGCGGACAGGGACCACGAGCAGTACTTC. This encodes CASSPADRDHEQYF.

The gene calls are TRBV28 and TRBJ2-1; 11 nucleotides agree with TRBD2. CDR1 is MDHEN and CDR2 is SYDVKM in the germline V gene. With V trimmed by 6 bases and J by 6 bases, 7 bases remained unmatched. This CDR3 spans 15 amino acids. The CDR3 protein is CASRLAGGPGNEQFF. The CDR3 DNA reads TGTGCCAGCAGATTAGCGGGGGGGCCGGGCAATGAGCAGTTCTTC.

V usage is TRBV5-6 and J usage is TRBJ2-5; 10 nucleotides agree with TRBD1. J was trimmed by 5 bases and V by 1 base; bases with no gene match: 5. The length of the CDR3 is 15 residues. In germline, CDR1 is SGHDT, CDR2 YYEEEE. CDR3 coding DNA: TGTGCCAGCAGCTTGAGGACAGGGGGTCTTGAGACCCAGTACTTC. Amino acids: CASSLRTGGLETQYF.

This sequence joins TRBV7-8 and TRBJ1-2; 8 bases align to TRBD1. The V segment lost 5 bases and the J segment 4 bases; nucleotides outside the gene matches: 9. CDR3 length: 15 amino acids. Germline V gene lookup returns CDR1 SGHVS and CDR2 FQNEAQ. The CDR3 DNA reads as TGTGCCAGCAGCCCGGGGACAGGAGGCGGCTATGGCTACACCTTC. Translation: CASSPGTGGGYGYTF.

The CDR3 sequence: CASRRSDNSYNEQFF. CDR3 nucleotide sequence: TGCGCCAGTCGAAGGTCGGACAACTCCTACAATGAGCAGTTCTTC. The chain couples TRBV5-1 to TRBJ2-1; D possibly corresponds to TRBD1 (5 bases). Germline CDR1 is SGHRS and CDR2 is YFSETQ. The V end was cut by 8 bases, the J end by 0 bases, with 15 bases between. CDR3 length equals 15 residues.

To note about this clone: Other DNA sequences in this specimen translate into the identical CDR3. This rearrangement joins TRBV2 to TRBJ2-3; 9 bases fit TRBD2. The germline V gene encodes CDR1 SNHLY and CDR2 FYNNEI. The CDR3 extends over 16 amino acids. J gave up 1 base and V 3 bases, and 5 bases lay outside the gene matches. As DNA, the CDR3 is TGTGCCAGCAGTGAGAGAGCGGGGGGCCGCACAGATACGCAGTATTTT. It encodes CASSERAGGRTDTQYF. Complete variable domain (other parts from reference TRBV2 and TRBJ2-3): EPEVTQTPSHQVTQMGQEVILRCVPISNHLYFYWYRQILGQKVEFLVSFYNNEISEKSEIFDDQFSVERPDGSNFTLKIRSTKLEDSAMYFCASSERAGGRTDTQYFGPGTRLTVL.

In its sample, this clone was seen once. The CDR3 here is CASSSGLRTDTQYF. The DNA for the CDR3 is TGTGCCAGCAGCTCCGGACTGCGCACAGATACGCAGTATTTT. The rearrangement joins TRBV7-3 to TRBJ2-3, with a tentative D call TRBD2 (5 bases). The CDR3 has 14 amino acids. Germline CDR1 and CDR2: SGHTA and FQGTGA. V gave up 4 bases and J gave up 1 base, with 9 bases separating them.

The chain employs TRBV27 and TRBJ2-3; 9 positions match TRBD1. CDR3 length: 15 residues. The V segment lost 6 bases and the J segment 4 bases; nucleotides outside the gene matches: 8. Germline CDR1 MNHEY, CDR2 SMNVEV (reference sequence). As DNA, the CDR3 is TGTGCCAGCAGGCACAGGGGGCAGGTCCCAGATACGCAGTATTTT. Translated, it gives CASRHRGQVPDTQYF.

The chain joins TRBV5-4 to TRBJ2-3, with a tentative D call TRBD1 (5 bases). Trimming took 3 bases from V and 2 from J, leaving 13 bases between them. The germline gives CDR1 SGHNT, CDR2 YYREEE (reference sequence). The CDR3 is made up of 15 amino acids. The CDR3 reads CASSSPRGTTDTQYF. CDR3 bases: TGTGCCAGCAGCTCCCCTAGGGGTACCACAGATACGCAGTATTTT.

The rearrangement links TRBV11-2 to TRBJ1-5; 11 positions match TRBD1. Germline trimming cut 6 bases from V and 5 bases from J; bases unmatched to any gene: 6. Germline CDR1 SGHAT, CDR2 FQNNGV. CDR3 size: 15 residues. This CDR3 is CASSGPGQGDQPQHF. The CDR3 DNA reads TGTGCCAGCAGTGGACCGGGACAGGGGGATCAGCCCCAGCATTTT.

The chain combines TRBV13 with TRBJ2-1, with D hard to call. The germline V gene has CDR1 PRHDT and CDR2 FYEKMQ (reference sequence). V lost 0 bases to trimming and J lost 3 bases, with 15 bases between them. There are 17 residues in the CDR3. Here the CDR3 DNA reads TGTGCCAGCAGCTTAGGAGCCAAGGCGGCCTTCTACAATGAGCAGTTCTTC. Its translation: CASSLGAKAAFYNEQFF.

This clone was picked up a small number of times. CDR3 DNA sequence: TGTGCCAGTAGCGATGACAGGTTCGTTGTTTCACCCCTCCACTTT. Translating gives CASSDDRFVVSPLHF. The chain uses TRBV19 and TRBJ1-6, with a weak D call TRBD1 (6 bases). Germline CDR1 LNHDA, CDR2 SQIVND (reference sequence). With 6 bases removed from V and 9 bases from J, the gap between germline ends came to 18 bases. This CDR3 is built from 15 residues.